This TCR beta chain was retrieved from a study of OX40 agonist ivuxolimab in advanced cancers. Findings and caveats of the study: There were, on average, more expanded clones in CD8+ T cells than in CD4+. Relatively little clonal expansion, among the lowest observed, appeared in partial responders at 0.1-3.0 mg/kg.

V lost 2 bases to trimming and J lost 0 bases; unmatched junction nucleotides: 8. There are 17 residues in the CDR3. Germline loops: CDR1 MDHEN, CDR2 SYDVKM. Individuals having autoimmune disease history or systemic immunosuppression were not enrolled. Drawing of blood for sampling happened at baseline, at cycle 4 day 1, and at cycle 7 day 1. Produced via immunoSEQ multiplex PCR; TCRdb's table is partial and in-frame only. Of tens of thousands of clones listed, around 89% are singletons. A remark on this clone: No antigen is known for it.

The sample in question was CD4+ or CD8+ T cells sorted from blood, obtained in a trial of the OX40 agonist ivuxolimab. The chain links TRBV28 to TRBJ2-7; TRBD2 aligns across 9 bases. The receptor was derived from an adult with an advanced solid tumor such as melanoma, head and neck, liver or kidney cancer. This CDR3 is CASSLGGAGGLSYEQYF. As DNA, the CDR3 is TGTGCCAGCAGTTTAGGGGGAGCGGGAGGCCTCTCCTACGAGCAGTACTTC.